The 14 T cell receptor beta chains listed next were all sequenced from one sample in a study of long-term antiretroviral therapy in people with HIV. Researchers ran immunoSEQ v3.0 at survey level. Clones were read by immunoSEQ multiplex PCR, and TCRdb kept only the in-frame ones, dropping some. The repertoire holds tens of thousands of clones, with about 86% as singletons. The sample consisted of unsorted PBMCs, taken 0.7 years before starting antiretroviral therapy. These receptors all come from a man aged 25 to 40 with HIV.

The rearrangement links TRBV28 to TRBJ2-7; 8 bases agree with TRBD1. After removal of 4 bases from V and 5 bases from J, the junction contained 7 bases not matched to a gene. Germline CDR1 MDHEN, CDR2 SYDVKM. The CDR3 has 14 amino acids. The CDR3 sequence is CASSYTDRDHEQYF. CDR3 bases: TGTGCCAGCAGTTACACGGACAGGGACCACGAGCAGTACTTC.

The rearrangement links TRBV9 to TRBJ2-4; 12 positions agree with TRBD2. CDR3 length equals 17 residues. V was clipped by 3 bases and J by 3 bases; unmatched bases: 7. Germline-derived CDR1 and CDR2 are SGDLS and YYNGEE. CDR3: CASSAWTSGKGKNIQYF. CDR3 in DNA: TGTGCCAGCAGCGCCTGGACTAGCGGGAAGGGCAAAAACATTCAGTACTTC.

DNA of the CDR3: TGTGCCAGTAGTGCTTACAGGGACGGCTACACCTTC. Translating gives CASSAYRDGYTF. The chain couples TRBV19 to TRBJ1-2; D might be TRBD1 (6 bases). Between the trimmed V and J ends, which lost 5 bases and 8 bases, there was a span of 12 bases. This CDR3 is built from 12 residues. Germline V gene lookup returns CDR1 LNHDA and CDR2 SQIVND (reference sequence).

The rearrangement joins TRBV7-2 to TRBJ2-5; D remains unclear. Germline V gene lookup returns CDR1 SGHTA and CDR2 FQGNSA. The CDR3 sequence is 15 residues long. Deletions cut 1 base from V and 1 base from J, with 10 bases between. The CDR3 DNA sequence: TGTGCCAGCAGCTTAGGCTTCGGCCTCCAAGAGACCCAGTACTTC. As protein: CASSLGFGLQETQYF.

The chain combines TRBV5-1 with TRBJ2-3; D tentatively fits TRBD1 or TRBD2 (5 bases each). Trimming removed 0 bases at V and 2 bases at J, with 7 bases between. This CDR3 spans 14 amino acids. CDR1 is SGHRS and CDR2 is YFSETQ in the germline V gene. The CDR3 loop reads CASSLGDVTDTQYF. The CDR3, as DNA: TGCGCCAGCAGCTTGGGGGACGTCACAGATACGCAGTATTTT.

The chain couples TRBV10-3 to TRBJ1-1, with D uncertain. This CDR3 has 13 residues. Germline CDR1 is ENHRY and CDR2 is SYGVKD. V was trimmed by 10 bases and J by 0 bases, leaving 12 bases between them. The CDR3 DNA reads TGTGCCACCAAGACGGGTATGAACACTGAAGCTTTCTTT. It codes for CATKTGMNTEAFF.

The CDR3 region is CASSGEGAAEAFF. CDR3 coding DNA: TGTGCCAGCTCCGGGGAGGGGGCGGCTGAAGCTTTCTTT. This chain joins TRBV19 and TRBJ1-1; 7 positions match TRBD1. Germline V gene sequence: CDR1 LNHDA, CDR2 SQIVND (reference sequence). Germline trimming cut 9 bases from V and 6 bases from J; bases unmatched to any gene: 10. The CDR3 has 13 amino acids.

The genes are TRBV7-6 and TRBJ1-3, with 7 bases identical to TRBD1. Germline CDR1 SGHVS, CDR2 FNYEAQ. This CDR3 is 15 amino acids long. The ends lost 5 bases at V and 4 bases at J; junction bases unmatched: 8. CDR3 protein: CASSPNTGDGNTIYF. Written as DNA, the CDR3 is TGTGCCAGCAGCCCAAACACAGGGGACGGAAACACCATATATTTT. Using reference TRBV7-6 and TRBJ1-3 for the parts outside the CDR3, the full variable domain is GAGVSQSPRYKVTKRGQDVALRCDPISGHVSLYWYRQALGQGPEFLTYFNYEAQQDKSGLPNDRFSAERPEGSISTLTIQRTEQRDSAMYRCASSPNTGDGNTIYFGEGSWLTVV.

This clone was detected a few times. This chain uses TRBV28 with TRBJ1-2, with D maybe TRBD1 (5 bases). This CDR3 comprises 13 residues. Germline CDR1 reads MDHEN; CDR2 reads SYDVKM. Trimming cost V 2 bases and J 6 bases, with 10 bases left between them. CDR3 region: CASSLVQGDGYTF. The CDR3 DNA reads TGTGCCAGCAGTTTAGTGCAGGGAGATGGCTACACCTTC.

CDR3 in amino acids: CASSLQGFEQYF. In DNA, the CDR3 is TGTGCCAGCAGTTTACAGGGGTTCGAGCAGTACTTC. The chain links TRBV6-5 to TRBJ2-7, with 7 nucleotides matching TRBD1. The CDR3 runs 12 residues. Germline V gives CDR1 MNHEY, CDR2 SVGAGI. J lost 6 bases, V lost 4 bases, and 3 bases had no gene match.

The chain has TRBV4-1 and TRBJ1-5; 10 bases align to TRBD1. The CDR3 consists of 15 residues. The V and J ends lost 4 bases and 3 bases, in that order; junction bases with no gene match: 3. Germline loops: CDR1 MGHRA, CDR2 YSYEKL. The CDR3 bases are TGCGCCAGCAGCCGGGGACAGGGGATCAATCAGCCCCAGCATTTT. Protein product: CASSRGQGINQPQHF.

This clone was observed a handful of times. The rearrangement uses TRBV28 and TRBJ1-2; perhaps TRBD1 as D (6 bases). In germline, CDR1 is MDHEN, CDR2 SYDVKM. Trimming took off 5 bases at V and 4 bases at J, with 14 bases between the two ends. CDR3 length: 14 amino acids. In DNA, the CDR3 is TGTGCCAGCAGTCCAAACAGGGAAGTCTATGGCTACACCTTC. Its protein is CASSPNREVYGYTF.

This clone has only a few counts. CDR3 coding DNA: TGCAGCGCCGGATTGGACGGGGAGGGGAACACTGAAGCTTTCTTT. Amino acid sequence: CSAGLDGEGNTEAFF. V and J are TRBV29-1 and TRBJ1-1, with D unclear. This CDR3 has 15 amino acids. Trimming removed 7 bases at V and 1 base at J, with 19 bases between. Germline V gene lookup returns CDR1 SQVTM and CDR2 ANQGSEA.

The CDR3 nucleotides are TGTGCCAGCAGTCCCACAGGGGGCGAGGGGACTGAAGCTTTCTTT. Translated, it gives CASSPTGGEGTEAFF. The chain uses TRBV6-5 and TRBJ1-1, with 9 bases aligning to TRBD1. Trimming at V came to 5 bases and at J to 5 bases, leaving 9 bases not matched to a gene. The CDR3 extends over 15 amino acids. Germline assignment: CDR1 MNHEY and CDR2 SVGAGI.